The 28 T cell receptor beta chains given below trace back to one sample, sequenced in a study of blood T cell repertoires in COVID-19. Assay: immunoSEQ multiplex PCR; the TCRdb copy retains only in-frame clones and omits some. The sample records under 300,000 clones, roughly nine tenths being singletons. The sample was PBMCs or T cells enriched from blood (not recorded which). The receptor set was obtained from a woman aged 18-30 years who had recovered from COVID-19.

The chain recombines TRBV7-9 with TRBJ2-2; 7 nucleotides align to TRBD1. Germline V gene sequence: CDR1 SEHNR, CDR2 FQNEAQ (reference sequence). The ends lost 8 bases at V and 3 bases at J; junction bases unmatched: 6. CDR3 length equals 14 residues. CDR3: CASGGDRDTGELFF. CDR3 nucleotide sequence: TGTGCCAGCGGGGGCGACAGGGACACCGGGGAGCTGTTTTTT.

CDR3 loop: CASRKGIGELFF. CDR3 sequence (DNA): TGTGCCAGCAGAAAGGGGATCGGGGAGCTGTTTTTT. The V gene is TRBV27, the J gene TRBJ2-2; perhaps TRBD1 as D (5 bases). The V gene lost 6 bases and the J gene lost 7 bases, with 9 bases spanning the gap. The CDR3 contains 12 residues. Germline values: CDR1 MNHEY, CDR2 SMNVEV (reference sequence).

This rearrangement joins TRBV4-1 to TRBJ1-1; 7 nucleotides match TRBD1. The CDR3 extends over 15 amino acids. Looked up from germline, CDR1 is MGHRA and CDR2 is YSYEKL. Trimming cost V 4 bases and J 7 bases; bases outside gene matches: 12. CDR3 amino acids: CASSRTLGQADEAFF. Here the CDR3 DNA reads TGCGCCAGCAGCCGGACGCTAGGACAGGCAGATGAAGCTTTCTTT.

This chain joins TRBV6-2 or TRBV6-3 and TRBJ2-2; 7 bases align to TRBD1. This CDR3 contains 16 residues. Germline V gene data show CDR1 as MNHEY and CDR2 as SVGEGT. V lost 2 bases, J lost 3 bases, and 6 bases stayed unmatched. CDR3 sequence (DNA): TGTGCCAGCAGTTACGTCCGGGACAGCTACACCGGGGAGCTGTTTTTT. Translation gives CASSYVRDSYTGELFF.

The J gene is TRBJ1-2, the V gene TRBV27, with TRBD1 matching over 9 bases. The V segment lost 3 bases and the J segment 6 bases; nucleotides outside the gene matches: 2. In germline, CDR1 is MNHEY, CDR2 SMNVEV (reference sequence). The length of the CDR3 is 13 residues. The CDR3 nucleotides are TGTGCCAGCAGTTTCGGGACAGGGAATGGCTACACCTTC. It is translated as CASSFGTGNGYTF.

This chain uses TRBV15 with TRBJ2-4; TRBD2 matches at 8 bases. The CDR3 sequence is 17 residues long. V dropped 1 base and J dropped 0; count of bases not matched to a gene: 5. From germline, CDR1 is LNHNV and CDR2 YYDKDF (reference sequence). The CDR3 bases are TGTGCCACCAGCAGAGGTTCTAGCGGGCTAGCCAAAAACATTCAGTACTTC. Translation: CATSRGSSGLAKNIQYF.

V is TRBV19 and J is TRBJ2-7; weak D call: TRBD1 (5 bases). Trimming stripped 3 bases from V and 3 bases from J, with 12 bases between. From germline, CDR1 is LNHDA and CDR2 SQIVND (reference sequence). The CDR3 extends over 14 amino acids. DNA of the CDR3: TGTGCCAGTAGTATCCGTAGGGGAAACTACGAGCAGTACTTC. It is translated as CASSIRRGNYEQYF.

The chain employs TRBV19 and TRBJ2-5; TRBD1 matches 7 bases. This CDR3 is 14 amino acids long. CDR1 LNHDA and CDR2 SQIVND come from the germline V gene (reference sequence). Losses at the gene ends were 5 bases for V and 7 bases for J; bases not matched to a gene: 10. The CDR3 reads CASSSQTGVATQYF. The CDR3 coding sequence is TGTGCCAGTAGTTCCCAAACAGGGGTGGCGACCCAGTACTTC. Using reference TRBV19 and TRBJ2-5 for the parts outside the CDR3, the full variable domain is DGGITQSPKYLFRKEGQNVTLSCEQNLNHDAMYWYRQDPGQGLRLIYYSQIVNDFQKGDIAEGYSVSREKKESFPLTVTSAQKNPTAFYLCASSSQTGVATQYFGPGTRLLVL.

The rearrangement links TRBV18 to TRBJ1-3, with 7 bases aligning to TRBD1. V was pared by 3 bases and J by 4 bases, with 3 bases of the junction left unmatched. CDR3 length: 14 amino acids. Germline lookup yields CDR1 KGHSH and CDR2 LQKENI. The CDR3 bases are TGTGCCAGCTCACCTCCGGGACAGGGAAACACCATATATTTT. Protein product: CASSPPGQGNTIYF.

The V call is TRBV3-1 (or the pseudogene TRBV3-2), the J call TRBJ2-5; 15 nucleotides line up with TRBD2. Germline-derived CDR1 and CDR2 are LGHDT and YNNKEL (reference sequence). CDR3 length equals 18 residues. Losses at the gene ends were 2 bases for V and 1 base for J; bases not matched to a gene: 5. This CDR3 reads CASSQRPGLAGGQETQYF. The CDR3 bases are TGTGCCAGCAGCCAACGACCGGGACTAGCGGGGGGCCAAGAGACCCAGTACTTC.

This clone was observed a few times. The rearrangement joins TRBV28 to TRBJ2-3; TRBD1 agrees at 7 bases. J was trimmed by 4 bases and V by 6 bases; bases with no gene match: 13. The CDR3 is 16 amino acids. From germline, CDR1 is MDHEN and CDR2 SYDVKM. This CDR3 is CASRLQGIVGADTQYF. The CDR3, as DNA: TGTGCCAGCAGGCTACAGGGGATCGTTGGAGCAGATACGCAGTATTTT.

The chain links TRBV5-1 to TRBJ2-5; 9 bases line up with TRBD2. The CDR3 is 14 residues long. CDR1 SGHRS and CDR2 YFSETQ come from the germline V gene. V shed 4 bases and J 3 bases; nucleotides not matched to a gene: 4. The CDR3 is CASSVLAGEETQYF. CDR3 nucleotide sequence: TGCGCCAGCAGCGTACTAGCGGGCGAAGAGACCCAGTACTTC. The full variable domain, with the rest looked up from reference TRBV5-1 and TRBJ2-5, is KAGVTQTPRYLIKTRGQQVTLSCSPISGHRSVSWYQQTPGQGLQFLFEYFSETQRNKGNFPGRFSGRQFSNSRSEMNVSTLELGDSALYLCASSVLAGEETQYFGPGTRLLVL.

This clone occurred once. This sequence joins TRBV9 and TRBJ1-3; 10 bases agree with TRBD1. CDR3 length: 15 residues. Germline values: CDR1 SGDLS, CDR2 YYNGEE. The trim removed 3 bases at V and 7 bases at J, leaving 7 bases unmatched. The CDR3 spells CASSAGTGDGNTIYF. The CDR3 DNA follows: TGTGCCAGCAGCGCGGGGACAGGGGATGGCAACACCATATATTTT.

V is TRBV2 and J is TRBJ2-7; the D gene is possibly TRBD2 (5 bases). From germline, CDR1 is SNHLY and CDR2 FYNNEI. The germline V and J ends were trimmed by 6 bases and 1 base, with 16 bases remaining between them. The CDR3 has 15 residues. As DNA, the CDR3 is TGTGCCAGCAGCGTCGGACTGGTGGGATCCTACGAGCAGTACTTC. Amino acid sequence: CASSVGLVGSYEQYF.

The J gene is TRBJ1-2, the V gene TRBV28; 7 bases line up with TRBD1. V lost 5 bases, J lost 12 bases, and 6 bases stayed unmatched. The CDR3 runs 11 residues. Germline V CDR1 and CDR2: MDHEN, SYDVKM. The CDR3 region has the DNA TGTGCCAGCAGTAACAGGGGTAAGAACACCTTC. It specifies CASSNRGKNTF.

Note on this clone: The identical CDR3 is also encoded by other nucleotide sequences in the sample. CDR3 residues: CAISEPGTEAFF. The CDR3 DNA sequence: TGTGCCATCAGTGAACCGGGAACTGAAGCTTTCTTT. The gene calls are TRBV10-3 and TRBJ1-1; D is ambiguous. From germline, CDR1 is ENHRY and CDR2 SYGVKD. This CDR3 contains 12 residues. Trimming removed 3 bases from V and 5 bases from J, with 7 bases in between.

V usage is TRBV28 and J usage is TRBJ1-5; no clear D. Per germline, CDR1 MDHEN and CDR2 SYDVKM. This CDR3 contains 14 residues. The V end was cut by 6 bases, the J end by 7 bases, with 16 bases between. Written as DNA, the CDR3 is TGTGCCAGCAGCTCTCACAGCCCGGGGCAGCCCCAGCATTTT. It translates to CASSSHSPGQPQHF.

In this sample, this clone turned up once. The chain combines TRBV4-2 with TRBJ2-1, with D possibly TRBD2 on 6 matching bases. Germline CDR1 LGHNA, CDR2 YNFKEQ. CDR3 length: 14 amino acids. Trimming took 0 bases from V and 8 from J, leaving 11 bases between them. DNA of the CDR3: TGTGCCAGCAGCCAAGACGAGACTAGTGATGAGCAGTTCTTC. Protein product: CASSQDETSDEQFF.

There are a few counts of this clone. This chain uses TRBV5-1 with TRBJ2-7, with D perhaps matching TRBD1 (5 bases). This CDR3 has 14 amino acids. Germline assignment: CDR1 SGHRS and CDR2 YFSETQ. V lost 3 bases to trimming and J lost 3 bases, with 13 bases between them. The CDR3: CASSSTASGYEQYF. Here the CDR3 DNA reads TGCGCCAGCAGCTCGACAGCTTCGGGCTACGAGCAGTACTTC. The entire variable domain, with the rest obtained from reference TRBV5-1 and TRBJ2-7, is as follows: KAGVTQTPRYLIKTRGQQVTLSCSPISGHRSVSWYQQTPGQGLQFLFEYFSETQRNKGNFPGRFSGRQFSNSRSEMNVSTLELGDSALYLCASSSTASGYEQYFGPGTRLTVT.

This clone was counted between two and nine times. The chain is built from TRBV6-5 and TRBJ2-7; weak D call: TRBD1 (6 bases). Trimming took off 4 bases at V and 6 bases at J, with 16 bases between the two ends. This CDR3 spans 14 amino acids. The germline V gene has CDR1 MNHEY and CDR2 SVGAGI. CDR3 sequence: CASSSAGVGLEQYF. CDR3 DNA sequence: TGTGCCAGCAGTTCCGCAGGGGTCGGACTCGAGCAGTACTTC.

This clone was seen only a few times. The DNA of the CDR3 is TGCGCCAGCAGTAGTGCAGGGGGGACTAACTATGGCTACACCTTC. Its protein is CASSSAGGTNYGYTF. This sequence joins TRBV5-1 and TRBJ1-2; 7 positions match TRBD1. This CDR3 comprises 15 residues. V lost 5 bases and J lost 0; bases outside the gene matches: 7. CDR1 and CDR2 (germline): SGHRS, YFSETQ.

This chain uses TRBV11-2 with TRBJ2-5, with 13 bases that match TRBD2. Trimming cost V 5 bases and J 4 bases; bases outside gene matches: 7. Germline lookup yields CDR1 SGHAT and CDR2 FQNNGV. The CDR3 totals 16 residues. The CDR3 region has the DNA TGTGCCAGCAGCCTCACTAGCGGGGGGGCCGGAGAGACCCAGTACTTC. Amino acids: CASSLTSGGAGETQYF.

The rearrangement joins TRBV7-9 to TRBJ1-2; TRBD1 aligns across 10 bases. V lost 1 base to trimming and J lost 7 bases; unmatched junction nucleotides: 3. The CDR3 is 14 residues long. CDR1 SEHNR and CDR2 FQNEAQ come from the germline V gene (reference sequence). CDR3 nucleotides: TGTGCCAGCAGCTTAGTTTGGACAGGGGGTGGCTACACCTTC. It translates to CASSLVWTGGGYTF.

The chain couples TRBV12-3 or TRBV12-4 to TRBJ1-4; D call uncertain. The CDR3 length is 12 residues. Trimming stripped 2 bases from V and 7 bases from J, with 5 bases between. The CDR3 coding sequence is TGTGCCAGCAGTTTATCGGGTGAAAAACTGTTTTTT. This encodes CASSLSGEKLFF.

The chain is built from TRBV19 and TRBJ2-3, with 12 bases lining up with TRBD2. CDR1 and CDR2 (germline): LNHDA, SQIVND (reference sequence). The CDR3 has 15 residues. Unmatched junction bases numbered 3, after V lost 6 bases and J lost 2 bases. CDR3: CASSSSGGATDTQYF. The CDR3 nucleotides are TGTGCCAGTAGCTCTAGCGGGGGGGCCACAGATACGCAGTATTTT.

This clone turned up a few times. The chain is built from TRBV27 and TRBJ1-1; 10 positions agree with TRBD1. Germline V CDR1 and CDR2: MNHEY, SMNVEV (reference sequence). The CDR3 extends over 16 amino acids. V lost 3 bases, J lost 6 bases, and 10 bases stayed unmatched. CDR3 coding DNA: TGTGCCAGCAGTTTTGACAGGGGGCGAGTAAACGCTGAAGCTTTCTTT. The encoded protein is CASSFDRGRVNAEAFF.

The V and J genes are TRBV19 and TRBJ2-3, with 11 bases aligning to TRBD1. Germline CDR1 LNHDA, CDR2 SQIVND (reference sequence). V lost 5 bases to trimming and J lost 4 bases; unmatched junction nucleotides: 11. This CDR3 region has 17 residues. CDR3 residues: CASSYSGTGGGADTQYF. The DNA of the CDR3 is TGTGCCAGTAGTTATTCCGGGACAGGGGGGGGTGCAGATACGCAGTATTTT.

The rearrangement links TRBV19 to TRBJ1-2, with TRBD1 matching over 8 bases. The length of the CDR3 is 13 residues. The J segment lost 6 bases and the V segment lost 3 bases, leaving 3 bases of the junction unmatched. Germline V gene lookup returns CDR1 LNHDA and CDR2 SQIVND (reference sequence). For the CDR3, the DNA is TGTGCCAGTAGTATCACAGGGGGGCATGGCTACACCTTC. This sequence encodes CASSITGGHGYTF.